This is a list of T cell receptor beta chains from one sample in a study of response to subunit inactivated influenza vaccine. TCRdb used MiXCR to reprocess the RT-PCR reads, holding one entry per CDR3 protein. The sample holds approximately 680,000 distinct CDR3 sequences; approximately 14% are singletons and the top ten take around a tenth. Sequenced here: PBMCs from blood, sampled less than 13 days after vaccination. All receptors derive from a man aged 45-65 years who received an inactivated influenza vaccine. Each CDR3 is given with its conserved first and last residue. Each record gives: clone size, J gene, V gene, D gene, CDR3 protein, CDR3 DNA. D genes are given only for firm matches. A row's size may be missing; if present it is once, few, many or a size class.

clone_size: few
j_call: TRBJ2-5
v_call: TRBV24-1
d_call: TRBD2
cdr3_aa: CATSDGGAVQETQYF
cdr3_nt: TGTGCCACCAGTGACGGGGGGGCAGTCCAGGAGACCCAGTACTTC

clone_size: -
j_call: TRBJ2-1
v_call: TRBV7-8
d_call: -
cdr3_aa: CASSLLKNEQFF
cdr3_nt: TGTGCCAGCAGCCTACTTAAAAATGAGCAGTTCTTC

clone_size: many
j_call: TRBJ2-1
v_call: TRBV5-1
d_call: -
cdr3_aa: CASSLGPNQAQFF
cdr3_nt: TGCGCCAGCAGCTTGGGGCCTAACCAGGCGCAGTTCTTC

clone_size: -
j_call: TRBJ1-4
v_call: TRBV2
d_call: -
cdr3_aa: CASKRQALATNEKLFF
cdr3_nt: TGTGCCAGCAAAAGGCAGGCCCTGGCAACTAATGAAAAACTGTTTTTT

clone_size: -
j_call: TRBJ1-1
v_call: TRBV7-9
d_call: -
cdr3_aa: CASTPRGGSSEAFF
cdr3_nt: TGTGCCAGCACCCCGCGCGGGGGTAGCTCTGAAGCTTTCTTT

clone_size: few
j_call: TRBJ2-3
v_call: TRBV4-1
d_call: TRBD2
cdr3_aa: CASSLTQLAGGRDTQYF
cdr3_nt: TGCGCCAGCAGCCTGACGCAACTAGCGGGGGGGAGAGATACGCAGTATTTT

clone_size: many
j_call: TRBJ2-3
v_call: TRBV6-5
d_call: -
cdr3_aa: CASSYSGGLLDTQYF
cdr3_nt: TGTGCCAGCAGTTACTCTGGGGGGTTGCTAGATACGCAGTATTTT

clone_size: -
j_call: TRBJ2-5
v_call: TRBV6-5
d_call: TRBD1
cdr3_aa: CASSYWMDRGHLETQYF
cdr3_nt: TGTGCCAGCAGTTACTGGATGGACAGGGGGCACCTAGAGACCCAGTACTTC

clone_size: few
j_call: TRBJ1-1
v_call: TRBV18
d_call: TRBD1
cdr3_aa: CASSRQGAANTEAFF
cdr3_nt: TGTGCCAGCTCCCGACAGGGGGCGGCGAACACTGAAGCTTTCTTT

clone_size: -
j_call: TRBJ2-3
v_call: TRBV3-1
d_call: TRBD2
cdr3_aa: CASSPPASGGFSTDTQYF
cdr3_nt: TGTGCCAGCAGCCCTCCGGCTAGCGGGGGGTTTAGCACAGATACGCAGTATTTT

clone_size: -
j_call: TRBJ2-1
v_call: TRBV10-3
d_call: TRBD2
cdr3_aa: CAIGNSGDSYNEQFF
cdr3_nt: TGTGCCATCGGTAATAGCGGGGACTCCTACAATGAGCAGTTCTTC

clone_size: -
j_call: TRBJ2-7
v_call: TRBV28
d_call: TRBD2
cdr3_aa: CAIVSGGSYEQYF
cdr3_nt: TGTGCCATTGTTAGCGGGGGCTCCTACGAGCAGTACTTC

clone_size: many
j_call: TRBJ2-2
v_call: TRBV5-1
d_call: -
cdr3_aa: CASSLVVTGTGELFF
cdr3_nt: TGCGCCAGCAGCTTGGTTGTCACTGGCACCGGGGAGCTGTTTTTT

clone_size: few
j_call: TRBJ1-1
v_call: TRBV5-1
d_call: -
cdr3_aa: CASSLQPGRNTEAFF
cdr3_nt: TGCGCCAGCAGCCTGCAACCGGGGCGGAACACTGAAGCTTTCTTT

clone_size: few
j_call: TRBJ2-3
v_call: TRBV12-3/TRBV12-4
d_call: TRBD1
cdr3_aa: CASRGGPGSTDTQYF
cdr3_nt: TGTGCCAGCAGAGGGGGCCCGGGTAGCACAGATACGCAGTATTTT

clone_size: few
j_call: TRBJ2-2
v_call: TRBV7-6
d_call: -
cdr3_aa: CASSLGDGSATELFF
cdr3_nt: TGTGCCAGCAGCTTAGGGGATGGTAGCGCGACGGAGCTGTTTTTT

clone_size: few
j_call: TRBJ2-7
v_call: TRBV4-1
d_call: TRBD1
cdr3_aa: CASSREPDRGRNYEQYF
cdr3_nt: TGCGCCAGCAGCCGCGAGCCGGACAGGGGGCGAAATTACGAGCAGTACTTC

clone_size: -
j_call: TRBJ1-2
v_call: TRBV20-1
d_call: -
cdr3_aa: CSARGVQEHGYTF
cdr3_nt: TGCAGTGCTAGAGGTGTGCAGGAGCATGGCTACACCTTC

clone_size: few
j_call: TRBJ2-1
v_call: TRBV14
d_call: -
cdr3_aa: CASSRTVSSYNEQFF
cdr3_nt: TGTGCCAGCAGCCGGACCGTAAGCTCCTACAATGAGCAGTTCTTC

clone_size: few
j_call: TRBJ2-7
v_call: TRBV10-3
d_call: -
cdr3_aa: CAISERRTDSLYEQYF
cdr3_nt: TGTGCCATCAGTGAGCGAAGGACGGATTCGTTGTACGAGCAGTACTTC

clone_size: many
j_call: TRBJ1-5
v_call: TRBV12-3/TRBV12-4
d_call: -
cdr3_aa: CASSFGRNQPQHF
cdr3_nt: TGTGCCAGCAGTTTCGGGCGTAATCAGCCCCAGCATTTT

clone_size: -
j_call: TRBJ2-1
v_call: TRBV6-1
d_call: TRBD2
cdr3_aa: CASSGSGTSGSDLNEQFF
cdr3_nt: TGTGCCAGCAGTGGATCCGGGACTAGCGGGAGCGATCTCAATGAGCAGTTCTTC

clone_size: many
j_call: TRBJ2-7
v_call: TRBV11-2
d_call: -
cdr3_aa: CASSASGGNYEQYF
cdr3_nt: TGTGCCAGCAGCGCGTCAGGGGGGAACTACGAGCAGTACTTC

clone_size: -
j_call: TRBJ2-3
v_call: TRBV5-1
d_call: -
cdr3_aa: CASSLGHSGTDTQYF
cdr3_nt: TGCGCCAGCAGCTTGGGTCACAGTGGCACAGATACGCAGTATTTT

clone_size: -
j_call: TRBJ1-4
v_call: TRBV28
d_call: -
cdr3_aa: CASSSNAGTGGEKLFF
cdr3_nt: TGTGCCAGCAGTTCAAACGCCGGGACCGGTGGTGAAAAACTGTTTTTT

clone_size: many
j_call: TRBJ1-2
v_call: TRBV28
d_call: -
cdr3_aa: CASKLTQTYGYTF
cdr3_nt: TGTGCCAGCAAATTAACTCAAACTTATGGCTACACCTTC

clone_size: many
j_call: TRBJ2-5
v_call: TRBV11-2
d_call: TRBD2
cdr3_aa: CASSLKGTLAGFIETQYF
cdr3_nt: TGTGCCAGCAGCTTAAAGGGTACACTAGCGGGGTTTATCGAGACCCAGTACTTC

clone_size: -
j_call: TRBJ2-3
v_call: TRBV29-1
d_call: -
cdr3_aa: CSVDISDTQYF
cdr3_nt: TGCAGCGTTGATATCTCAGATACGCAGTATTTT

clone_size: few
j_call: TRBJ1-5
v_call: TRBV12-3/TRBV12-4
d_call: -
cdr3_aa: CASQRGAGQPQHF
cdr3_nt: TGTGCCAGCCAGCGGGGGGCCGGTCAGCCCCAGCATTTT

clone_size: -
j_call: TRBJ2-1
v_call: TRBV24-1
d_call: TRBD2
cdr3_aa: CATSDLRGGGYNEQFF
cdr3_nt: TGTGCCACCAGTGATTTACGTGGGGGGGGGTACAATGAGCAGTTCTTC

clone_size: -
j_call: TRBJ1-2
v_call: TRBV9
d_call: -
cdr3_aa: CASSQGRIKNYGYTF
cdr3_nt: TGTGCCAGCAGCCAAGGACGCATCAAAAACTATGGCTACACCTTC

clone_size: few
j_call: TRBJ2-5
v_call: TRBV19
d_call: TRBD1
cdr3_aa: CASSISTGSETQYF
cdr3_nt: TGTGCCAGTAGTATATCGACAGGGTCAGAGACCCAGTACTTC

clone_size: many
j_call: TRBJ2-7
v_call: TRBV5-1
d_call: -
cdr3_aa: CASSLALEPYEQYF
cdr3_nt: TGCGCCAGCAGCTTGGCTTTGGAACCCTACGAGCAGTACTTC

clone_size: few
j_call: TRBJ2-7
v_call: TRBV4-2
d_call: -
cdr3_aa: CASSGDSWSSYEQYF
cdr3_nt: TGTGCCAGCAGCGGAGACAGTTGGAGCTCCTACGAGCAGTACTTC

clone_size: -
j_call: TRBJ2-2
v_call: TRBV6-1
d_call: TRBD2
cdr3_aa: CASSQKLRLAGRVGELFF
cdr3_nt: TGTGCCAGCAGCCAGAAGCTGCGACTAGCGGGCCGGGTCGGGGAGCTGTTTTTT

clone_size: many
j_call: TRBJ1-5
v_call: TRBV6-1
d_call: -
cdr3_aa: CASSPNPDRISNQPQHF
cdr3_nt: TGTGCCAGCAGCCCAAATCCCGACAGGATAAGCAATCAGCCCCAGCATTTT

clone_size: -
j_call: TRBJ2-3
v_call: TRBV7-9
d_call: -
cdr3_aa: CASSQLGQSTDTQYF
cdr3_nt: TGTGCCAGCAGTCAACTAGGGCAGAGCACAGATACGCAGTATTTT

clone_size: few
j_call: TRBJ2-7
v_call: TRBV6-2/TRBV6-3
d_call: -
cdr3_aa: CASSYGDSRYEQYF
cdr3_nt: TGTGCCAGCAGTTACGGTGACAGCCGCTACGAGCAGTACTTC

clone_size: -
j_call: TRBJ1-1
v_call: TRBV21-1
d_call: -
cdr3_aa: CASSRVVGARVNTEAFF
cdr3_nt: TGTGCCAGCAGTCGCGTGGTGGGGGCCAGGGTGAACACTGAAGCTTTCTTT

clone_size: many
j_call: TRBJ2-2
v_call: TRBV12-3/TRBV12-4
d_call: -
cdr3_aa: CASRRDTGELFF
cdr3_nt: TGTGCCAGCCGACGGGACACCGGGGAGCTGTTTTTT

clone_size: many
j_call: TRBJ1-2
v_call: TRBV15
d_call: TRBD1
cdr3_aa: CATSSRTGSGYTF
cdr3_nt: TGTGCCACCAGCTCCCGGACAGGATCGGGCTACACCTTC

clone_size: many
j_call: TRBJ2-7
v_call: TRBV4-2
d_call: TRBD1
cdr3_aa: CASSQDPTGEYEQYF
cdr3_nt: TGTGCCAGCAGCCAAGATCCAACAGGGGAATACGAGCAGTACTTC

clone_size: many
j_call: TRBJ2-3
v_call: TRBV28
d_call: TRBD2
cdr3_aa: CASSLGALGAGVAQYF
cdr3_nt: TGTGCCAGCAGTTTAGGGGCTCTAGGAGCGGGAGTTGCGCAGTATTTT

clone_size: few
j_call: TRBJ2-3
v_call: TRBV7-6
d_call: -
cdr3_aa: CASSLGAGYTDTQYF
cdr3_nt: TGTGCCAGCAGCTTAGGTGCCGGATACACAGATACGCAGTATTTT

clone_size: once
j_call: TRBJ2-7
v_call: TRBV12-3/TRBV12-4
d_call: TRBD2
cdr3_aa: CASSFAGTSGRGSYEQYF
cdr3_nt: TGTGCCAGCAGTTTTGCCGGGACTAGCGGGAGAGGTTCCTACGAGCAGTACTTC